The clone carrying this T cell receptor beta chain was detected only once. The source of roughly 2.1 micrograms of genomic DNA for TCR beta libraries was cryopreserved PBMCs. This sample stems from a study of cytotoxic CD8 clonotypes in ibrutinib-treated CLL. Measured with immunoSEQ multiplex PCR; TCRdb has only the in-frame clones, and not every one. Of about 150,000 clones in the sample, 70% to 80% were seen once. CDR3 length equals 15 residues. Germline loops: CDR1 SGHTA, CDR2 FQGNSA. V gave up 2 bases and J gave up 2 bases, with 12 bases separating them. The sequencing here drew on PBMCs, taken after 12 months of ibrutinib treatment. This receptor was obtained from a human donor with chronic lymphocytic leukemia. The chain links TRBV7-2 to TRBJ1-1; D is perhaps TRBD1 (5 bases). The CDR3 DNA reads as TGTGCCAGCAGCTTAAATGCAGGGATTAACACTGAAGCTTTCTTT. Its translation is CASSLNAGINTEAFF.